Shown below are 30 T cell receptor beta chains from a single sample sequenced in a study of identical twins. TCRdb used MiXCR to reprocess the 5' RACE reads, holding one entry per CDR3 protein. This sample has around 450,000 distinct CDR3 sequences, with approximately 15% found just once. These data also featured in a second study, about yellow fever vaccine responses in identical twins.

Material: CD4+ T cells sorted from blood. The receptors shown here come from a woman in her late teens or twenties in good health.

This clonotype was found a few times. V gene TRBV3-1 combines with J gene TRBJ2-5; 11 bases agree with TRBD2. Germline trimming cut 4 bases from V and 5 bases from J; bases unmatched to any gene: 6. Germline lookup yields CDR1 LGHDT and CDR2 YNNKEL (reference sequence). The CDR3 contains 15 residues. The CDR3 coding sequence is TGTGCCAGCAGCCTAGCGGGGGGGCCGGTTGAGACCCAGTACTTC. Translated, it gives CASSLAGGPVETQYF.

The chain is built from TRBV29-1 and TRBJ2-1, with 9 bases matching TRBD2. Per germline, CDR1 SQVTM and CDR2 ANQGSEA. J was trimmed by 9 bases and V by 5 bases; bases with no gene match: 14. This CDR3 spans 15 amino acids. CDR3 region: CSVLGLAWQLGEQFF. CDR3 nucleotides: TGCAGCGTTCTGGGACTAGCTTGGCAGCTAGGTGAGCAGTTCTTC.

This clonotype was counted a few times. V and J are TRBV10-3 and TRBJ2-1, with 7 bases that match TRBD1. The ends lost 4 bases at V and 4 bases at J; junction bases unmatched: 16. This CDR3 has 18 residues. CDR1 is ENHRY, CDR2 SYGVKD, per germline. This chain's CDR3 is CAISVPPFSGTAYNEQFF. As DNA, the CDR3 is TGTGCCATCAGTGTGCCCCCTTTTTCCGGGACAGCTTACAATGAGCAGTTCTTC.

There are a few counts of this clonotype. The chain combines TRBV10-3 with TRBJ2-1, with 7 bases identical to TRBD2. Germline V CDR1 and CDR2: ENHRY, SYGVKD. The CDR3 consists of 11 residues. V lost 11 bases to trimming and J lost 6 bases; unmatched junction nucleotides: 4. The CDR3 loop is CASIAGNEQFF. The CDR3, as DNA: TGTGCCTCGATAGCGGGCAATGAGCAGTTCTTC.

This clonotype appeared a few times. The DNA is omitted, as the CDR3 cannot be located on it reliably, and the CDR3 follows TCRdb's listing. The chain couples TRBV11-2 to TRBJ2-2. A total of 14 residues make up the CDR3, ends included. Germline loops: CDR1 SGHAT, CDR2 FQNNGV. CDR3 amino acids: CASSLDFGAGELFF.

This clonotype was detected only once. The chain joins TRBV5-1 to TRBJ1-2; 7 positions agree with TRBD1. Germline V CDR1 and CDR2: SGHRS, YFSETQ. The length of the CDR3 is 15 residues. The ends lost 7 bases at V and 1 base at J; junction bases unmatched: 10. The CDR3 here is CASRATGQRNYGYTF. CDR3 in DNA: TGCGCCAGCCGAGCTACGGGACAGCGTAACTATGGCTACACCTTC.

This clonotype was seen at least ten times. This chain connects TRBV29-1 to TRBJ2-4, with D tentatively TRBD1 or TRBD2 (7 bases each). V was cut by 4 bases and J by 3 bases, with 16 bases left in between. This CDR3 is built from 15 residues. Per the germline V gene, CDR1 is SQVTM and CDR2 is ANQGSEA. The CDR3 protein is CSVAPPRGGKNIQYF. Written as DNA, the CDR3 is TGCAGCGTTGCCCCCCCCAGGGGGGGCAAAAACATTCAGTACTTC.

V gene TRBV7-2 combines with J gene TRBJ2-1; perhaps TRBD2 as D (6 bases). Germline V gene data show CDR1 as SGHTA and CDR2 as FQGNSA. The V end was cut by 0 bases, the J end by 8 bases, with 20 bases between. The CDR3 is 17 amino acids. The chain's CDR3 is CASSLAPNGGYGDEQFF. The CDR3 nucleotides are TGTGCCAGCAGCTTAGCTCCCAACGGGGGATATGGAGATGAGCAGTTCTTC. Full variable domain (remainder filled in from reference TRBV7-2 and TRBJ2-1): GAGVSQSPSNKVTEKGKDVELRCDPISGHTALYWYRQSLGQGLEFLIYFQGNSAPDKSGLPSDRFSAERTGGSVSTLTIQRTQQEDSAVYLCASSLAPNGGYGDEQFFGPGTRLTVL.

This clonotype has a handful of counts. This rearrangement joins TRBV25-1 to TRBJ2-1; 8 bases fit TRBD2. Germline CDR1 MGHDK, CDR2 SYGVNS. Trimming cost V 2 bases and J 4 bases; bases outside gene matches: 4. The CDR3 runs to 15 residues. CDR3 protein: CASSEPGGGYNEQFF. Written as DNA, the CDR3 is TGTGCCAGCAGTGAACCCGGGGGGGGTTACAATGAGCAGTTCTTC.

The chain employs TRBV7-2 and TRBJ2-7; D assignment may be TRBD1 or TRBD2 (6 bases each). Germline V gives CDR1 SGHTA, CDR2 FQGNSA. This CDR3 contains 15 residues. V shed 5 bases and J shed 0 bases, with 14 bases lying between them. CDR3 in amino acids: CASSPPGAPSYEQYF. The DNA of the CDR3 is TGTGCCAGCAGCCCCCCGGGGGCCCCCTCCTACGAGCAGTACTTC. Combining the CDR3 with reference TRBV7-2 and TRBJ2-7 gives the whole variable domain GAGVSQSPSNKVTEKGKDVELRCDPISGHTALYWYRQSLGQGLEFLIYFQGNSAPDKSGLPSDRFSAERTGGSVSTLTIQRTQQEDSAVYLCASSPPGAPSYEQYFGPGTRLTVT.

This sequence joins TRBV28 and TRBJ2-3, with TRBD2 as a possible D gene (6 bases). The CDR3 runs to 16 residues. The germline V gene has CDR1 MDHEN and CDR2 SYDVKM. The V and J ends lost 3 bases and 2 bases respectively, with 15 bases between them. This CDR3 is CASSFGGASSTDTQYF. DNA for the CDR3: TGTGCCAGCAGTTTCGGAGGGGCCAGTTCCACAGATACGCAGTATTTT.

Only one count was recorded for this clonotype. The rearrangement links TRBV20-1 to TRBJ2-1; 9 bases are shared with TRBD2. This CDR3 has 15 residues. The V gene's germline CDR1 is DFQATT and CDR2 SNEGSKA (reference sequence). V was pared by 2 bases and J by 9 bases, with 11 bases of the junction left unmatched. CDR3 sequence: CSARLLAGGPSEQFF. The DNA for the CDR3 is TGCAGTGCTAGACTTCTCGCGGGGGGGCCAAGTGAGCAGTTCTTC.

At least ten counts were recorded for this clonotype. The chain couples TRBV7-9 to TRBJ2-1, with D uncertain. V gave up 5 bases and J gave up 9 bases, with 5 bases separating them. Per germline, CDR1 SEHNR and CDR2 FQNEAQ (reference sequence). The CDR3 extends over 10 amino acids. The CDR3 sequence: CASSLSEQFF. In nucleotides, the CDR3 is TGTGCCAGCAGCCTTTCTGAGCAGTTCTTC.

This chain joins TRBV6-5 and TRBJ2-3; D may be TRBD1 (5 bases). This CDR3 spans 15 amino acids. CDR1 is MNHEY, CDR2 SVGAGI, per germline. Trimming removed 2 bases at V and 3 bases at J, with 12 bases between. The CDR3 here is CASSYRVGRTDTQYF. The DNA for the CDR3 is TGTGCCAGCAGTTACAGGGTGGGGCGGACAGATACGCAGTATTTT.

This clonotype was found a few times. The chain joins TRBV3-1 to TRBJ2-3; tentatively, D is TRBD1 (6 bases). V lost 5 bases and J 2 bases, leaving 17 bases between the germline ends. Germline values: CDR1 LGHDT, CDR2 YNNKEL (reference sequence). The CDR3 extends over 16 amino acids. This CDR3 reads CASSSRQAGNTDTQYF. The CDR3 DNA sequence: TGTGCCAGCAGCTCACGACAGGCGGGCAACACAGATACGCAGTATTTT.

The rearrangement links TRBV18 to TRBJ2-7; 9 bases fit TRBD1. This CDR3 is built from 15 residues. With V trimmed by 4 bases and J by 6 bases, 10 bases remained unmatched. The germline V gene encodes CDR1 KGHSH and CDR2 LQKENI. The CDR3 region is CASSHYRDRAPEQYF. The CDR3 DNA is TGTGCCAGCTCACACTACCGGGACAGGGCTCCCGAGCAGTACTTC.

This clonotype appeared a few times. The chain recombines TRBV28 with TRBJ2-2, with TRBD1 identical over 11 bases. Trimming took 6 bases from V and 5 from J; bases not matched to a gene: 8. This CDR3 is built from 16 residues. Germline V gives CDR1 MDHEN, CDR2 SYDVKM. For the CDR3, the DNA is TGTGCCAGCAGACCTCAGGACAGGGGGCTTACCGGGGAGCTGTTTTTT. Its protein product is CASRPQDRGLTGELFF.

The genes are TRBV7-2 and TRBJ2-7; possible D gene TRBD2, 6 bases. From germline, CDR1 is SGHTA and CDR2 FQGNSA. The V and J ends lost 3 bases and 0 bases respectively, with 15 bases between them. This CDR3 spans 16 amino acids. CDR3 nucleotide sequence: TGTGCCAGCAGCTTGTTTGGCGGGACCCTCTCCTACGAGCAGTACTTC. It is translated as CASSLFGGTLSYEQYF.

This chain connects TRBV5-1 to TRBJ2-5, with TRBD1 identical over 8 bases. The V segment lost 4 bases and the J segment 3 bases; nucleotides outside the gene matches: 8. CDR1 is SGHRS, CDR2 YFSETQ, per germline. The CDR3 length is 15 residues. For the CDR3, the DNA is TGCGCCAGCAGCGTAACAGGGGGGAGAGAAGAGACCCAGTACTTC. This codes for CASSVTGGREETQYF. Full variable domain (remainder filled in from reference TRBV5-1 and TRBJ2-5): KAGVTQTPRYLIKTRGQQVTLSCSPISGHRSVSWYQQTPGQGLQFLFEYFSETQRNKGNFPGRFSGRQFSNSRSEMNVSTLELGDSALYLCASSVTGGREETQYFGPGTRLLVL.

There are many counts of this clonotype. This chain joins TRBV5-1 and TRBJ2-5; D not certain. The length of the CDR3 is 13 residues. Germline V gene lookup returns CDR1 SGHRS and CDR2 YFSETQ. The germline V and J ends were trimmed by 1 base and 5 bases, with 9 bases remaining between them. This CDR3 reads CASSLSSRETQYF. CDR3 in DNA: TGCGCCAGCAGCTTGTCGTCCAGGGAGACCCAGTACTTC.

The V and J genes are TRBV25-1 and TRBJ1-5, with D perhaps TRBD1 (5 bases). Germline V gives CDR1 MGHDK, CDR2 SYGVNS. This CDR3 has 12 amino acids. V shed 11 bases and J shed 6 bases, with 14 bases lying between them. CDR3 in amino acids: CASGEGGQPQHF. Written as DNA, the CDR3 is TGTGCCTCGGGGGAGGGAGGTCAGCCCCAGCATTTT.

This clonotype was observed a few times. This chain uses TRBV5-1 with TRBJ2-7; 10 nucleotides align to TRBD2. Germline values: CDR1 SGHRS, CDR2 YFSETQ. V was clipped by 4 bases and J by 5 bases; unmatched bases: 6. The CDR3 contains 14 residues. In DNA, the CDR3 is TGCGCCAGCAGCAACAGCGGGAGGGGCGACGAGCAGTACTTC. It encodes CASSNSGRGDEQYF.

This clonotype was picked up a small number of times. The chain couples TRBV25-1 to TRBJ1-3; D call uncertain. This CDR3 has 11 residues. V was pared by 3 bases and J by 11 bases, with 8 bases between. CDR1 MGHDK and CDR2 SYGVNS come from the germline V gene. CDR3 residues: CASSDVGSIYF. The DNA for the CDR3 is TGTGCCAGCAGTGACGTGGGCTCCATATATTTT.

This rearrangement joins TRBV29-1 to TRBJ2-2, with 7 nucleotides matching TRBD2. Germline V gene lookup returns CDR1 SQVTM and CDR2 ANQGSEA. The CDR3 consists of 15 residues. Trimming cost V 4 bases and J 4 bases; bases outside gene matches: 9. The CDR3 spells CSVGPPGRGTGELFF. The CDR3 bases are TGCAGCGTTGGCCCCCCGGGGAGGGGCACCGGGGAGCTGTTTTTT.

This clonotype was seen only a few times. The chain links TRBV3-1 to TRBJ2-5; D possibly matches TRBD1 or TRBD2 (6 bases each). This CDR3 contains 16 residues. The germline V gene encodes CDR1 LGHDT and CDR2 YNNKEL (reference sequence). Deletions cut 4 bases from V and 2 bases from J, with 17 bases between. The CDR3 region has the DNA TGTGCCAGCAGCCGTCTAGCCGGGGGCCCACAAGAGACCCAGTACTTC. Its protein is CASSRLAGGPQETQYF.

This clonotype was seen a single time. The chain is built from TRBV28 and TRBJ2-3, with 11 bases fitting TRBD2. CDR3 size: 15 residues. The V and J ends lost 5 bases and 4 bases, in that order; junction bases with no gene match: 5. Looked up from germline, CDR1 is MDHEN and CDR2 is SYDVKM. The CDR3 spells CASSTSGSGADTQYF. The CDR3 nucleotides read TGTGCCAGCAGTACTAGCGGGAGCGGAGCAGATACGCAGTATTTT.

This clonotype was observed a handful of times. The rearrangement links TRBV29-1 to TRBJ2-7; 14 bases match TRBD2. This CDR3 is 18 amino acids long. The V and J ends lost 6 bases and 3 bases, in that order; junction bases with no gene match: 16. The germline V gene has CDR1 SQVTM and CDR2 ANQGSEA. The CDR3 sequence is CSVVKGTSGSKKVYEQYF. The DNA of the CDR3 is TGCAGCGTCGTCAAAGGGACTAGCGGGAGTAAGAAGGTCTACGAGCAGTACTTC.

The sample holds a few counts of this clonotype. The rearrangement uses TRBV29-1 and TRBJ2-3; D is undetermined. Germline V gene sequence: CDR1 SQVTM, CDR2 ANQGSEA. The CDR3 spans 12 residues. V was pared by 2 bases and J by 5 bases, with 8 bases between. This CDR3 reads CSVELVIDTQYF. The DNA for the CDR3 is TGCAGCGTTGAACTAGTAATAGATACGCAGTATTTT.

The chain joins TRBV7-9 to TRBJ2-1; 8 bases fit TRBD1. The V gene's germline CDR1 is SEHNR and CDR2 FQNEAQ (reference sequence). The CDR3 loop spans 14 amino acids. After removal of 6 bases from V and 6 bases from J, the junction contained 7 bases not matched to a gene. As DNA, the CDR3 is TGTGCCAGCAGATCGGACAGGGACGCCAATGAGCAGTTCTTC. This gives the protein CASRSDRDANEQFF. The full variable domain, in which reference TRBV7-9 and TRBJ2-1 provide the parts outside the CDR3, is DTGVSQNPRHKITKRGQNVTFRCDPISEHNRLYWYRQTLGQGPEFLTYFQNEAQLEKSRLLSDRFSAERPKGSFSTLEIQRTEQGDSAMYLCASRSDRDANEQFFGPGTRLTVL.

The sample holds a few counts of this clonotype. The rearrangement joins TRBV20-1 to TRBJ2-7; D gene uncertain. The CDR3 loop spans 10 amino acids. V was trimmed by 0 bases and J by 5 bases, leaving 2 bases between them. Germline CDR1 and CDR2: DFQATT and SNEGSKA (reference sequence). This CDR3 reads CSAREDEQYF. The CDR3 DNA follows: TGCAGTGCTAGAGAGGACGAGCAGTACTTC.